These T cell receptor beta chains were read from a single sample in a study of shared clonotypes between healthy human individuals. Measured with immunoSEQ multiplex PCR; TCRdb has only the in-frame clones, and not every one. The sample has about 87,000 clones, about 45% seen once. The sequenced material came from PBMCs. The receptors here all came from a woman in her thirties or forties in good health. Some clones in this sample may be carry-over from other donors' samples. Each CDR3 is given with its conserved first and last residue. The D gene is left open where the match is weak. The size of a clone is reported for some rows only, either as once, few or many, or as a class for expanded clones.

V gene	D gene	J gene	clone size	CDR3 protein	CDR3 DNA
TRBV4-2	TRBD2	TRBJ2-7	NA	CASSQDALAGGAYEQYF	TGTGCCAGCAGCCAAGATGCACTAGCGGGAGGGGCCTACGAGCAGTACTTC
TRBV30	TRBD2	TRBJ2-1	many	CAGTRGVGNEQFF	TGTGCCGGGACTAGGGGCGTTGGGAATGAGCAGTTCTTC
TRBV29-1	NA	TRBJ1-2	NA	CSVEDLRGSGYTF	TGCAGCGTTGAAGATCTTCGGGGCAGTGGCTACACCTTC
TRBV6-6	NA	TRBJ2-1	many	CASSMGGYNEQFF	TGTGCCAGCAGTATGGGAGGCTACAATGAGCAGTTCTTC
TRBV6-1	NA	TRBJ2-7	NA	CASITQESREQYF	TGTGCCAGCATTACACAGGAGTCTCGGGAGCAGTACTTC
TRBV7-2	NA	TRBJ1-5	NA	CASSLAVGLYQPQHF	TGTGCCAGCAGCTTAGCGGTGGGGTTGTATCAGCCCCAGCATTTT
TRBV25-1	TRBD2	TRBJ2-7	NA	CATPPSGHYEQYF	TGTGCCACCCCTCCTAGCGGCCACTACGAGCAGTACTTC
TRBV7-2	NA	TRBJ2-6	NA	CASSTGPRASGANVLTF	TGTGCCAGCAGCACAGGCCCCAGGGCCTCTGGGGCCAACGTCCTGACTTTC
TRBV11-2	TRBD2	TRBJ2-3	NA	CASSPLAGTDTQYF	TGTGCCAGCAGCCCTCTAGCGGGCACAGATACGCAGTATTTT
TRBV18	NA	TRBJ2-2	NA	CASLNTGELFF	TGTGCCAGCCTAAACACCGGGGAGCTGTTTTTT
TRBV6-4	NA	TRBJ1-1	NA	CASTPTAGNTEAFF	TGTGCCAGCACACCGACAGCCGGGAACACTGAAGCTTTCTTT
TRBV7-8	NA	TRBJ2-5	NA	CASSRSRGQETQYF	TGTGCCAGCAGCCGGAGTCGGGGACAAGAGACCCAGTACTTC
TRBV5-4	NA	TRBJ2-2	NA	CASSPEGDVGTGELFF	TGTGCCAGCAGCCCGGAGGGCGATGTGGGAACCGGGGAGCTGTTTTTT
TRBV29-1	NA	TRBJ2-1	few	CSADASDRPHPEQFF	TGCAGCGCGGACGCCTCGGACCGACCACATCCCGAGCAGTTCTTC
TRBV27	NA	TRBJ1-5	NA	CASSSTDRSNQPQHF	TGTGCCAGCAGTTCGACAGACAGGAGCAATCAGCCCCAGCATTTT
TRBV15	NA	TRBJ2-7	many	CATSRSSRAEQYF	TGTGCCACCAGCAGATCATCTAGGGCCGAGCAGTACTTC
TRBV7-2	NA	TRBJ2-1	once	CASSAGPGGSNEQFF	TGTGCCAGCAGCGCGGGACCTGGGGGTTCTAATGAGCAGTTCTTC
TRBV6-5	NA	TRBJ2-1	NA	CASSEPYNEQFF	TGTGCCAGCAGTGAACCTTACAATGAGCAGTTCTTC
TRBV4-3	NA	TRBJ1-5	NA	CASSQDYFGNQPQHF	TGCGCCAGCAGCCAAGACTATTTCGGTAATCAGCCCCAGCATTTT
TRBV7-2	NA	TRBJ2-7	NA	CASSKGRLSSYEQYF	TGTGCCAGCAGCAAAGGGCGGCTAAGCTCCTACGAGCAGTACTTC
TRBV29-1	NA	TRBJ2-5	NA	CSVVLWGWEQYF	TGCAGCGTTGTTTTGTGGGGCTGGGAGCAGTACTTC
TRBV7-2	NA	TRBJ1-2	NA	CASSFSGFYGYTF	TGTGCCAGCAGCTTTTCAGGGTTTTATGGCTACACCTTC
TRBV4-2	TRBD2	TRBJ2-1	NA	CASSQPGTSDEQFF	TGTGCCAGCAGCCAGCCCGGGACTAGCGATGAGCAGTTCTTC
TRBV7-9	TRBD1	TRBJ1-3	many	CASRPRDRGSGNTIYF	TGTGCCAGCAGACCCCGGGACAGGGGTTCTGGAAACACCATATATTTT
TRBV29-1	TRBD1	TRBJ2-7	NA	CSVAPGGRGYTYEQYF	TGCAGCGTTGCCCCAGGGGGCAGGGGCTACACCTACGAGCAGTACTTC
TRBV5-1	NA	TRBJ1-1	many	CASSPGQRYTEAFF	TGCGCCAGCAGCCCCGGGCAAAGGTACACTGAAGCTTTCTTT
TRBV28	NA	TRBJ1-2	few	CASSFRQEDYTF	TGTGCCAGCAGTTTCAGGCAGGAAGACTACACCTTC
TRBV27	TRBD1	TRBJ2-7	many	CASRATGGYEQYF	TGTGCCAGCAGGGCGACAGGGGGGTACGAGCAGTACTTC
TRBV6-5	NA	TRBJ2-6	NA	CASSYSTGTGANVLTF	TGTGCCAGCAGTTACTCAACAGGGACCGGGGCCAACGTCCTGACTTTC
TRBV19	TRBD1	TRBJ1-5	NA	CASGGQGYSQPQHF	TGTGCCAGTGGGGGACAGGGATATTCTCAGCCCCAGCATTTT
TRBV7-6	TRBD1	TRBJ2-7	NA	CASASGTGSSYEQYF	TGTGCCAGCGCTTCCGGGACAGGGAGCTCCTACGAGCAGTACTTC
TRBV7-3	TRBD1	TRBJ2-5	NA	CASSRDREETQYF	TGTGCCAGCAGCCGGGACAGAGAAGAGACCCAGTACTTC
TRBV6-1	TRBD1	TRBJ2-4	NA	CASSERYWTGSDKNIQYF	TGTGCCAGCAGTGAACGATACTGGACAGGGTCGGACAAAAACATTCAGTACTTC
TRBV28	TRBD1	TRBJ1-2	few	CASSPTGQGRGYGYTF	TGTGCCAGCAGCCCAACGGGACAGGGACGGGGCTATGGCTACACCTTC
TRBV6-6	TRBD2	TRBJ2-5	NA	CASSDLAGVETQYF	TGTGCCAGCAGTGACCTAGCGGGAGTAGAGACCCAGTACTTC